This TCR beta chain came from a study of PD-L1 blockade in urothelial cancer. Study overall: The patients' atezolizumab therapy, 1,200 mg intravenously every 3 weeks, started in about 2014. Males with urothelial cancer arising in the bladder constituted about 85% of the roughly 30 patients. The authors examined blood 3 weeks (second dose) and 6 weeks after treatment start.

Produced via immunoSEQ multiplex PCR; TCRdb's table is partial and in-frame only. In the table there are about 29,000 clones, about 87% of which are singletons. V lost 10 bases and J lost 0, with 10 bases in between. The CDR3 runs to 13 residues. From germline, CDR1 is MNHNY and CDR2 SVGAGI (reference sequence). J is TRBJ1-3 and V is TRBV6-6, with TRBD1 as a possible D gene (6 bases). The material sequenced was PBMCs, taken around atezolizumab (anti-PD-L1) treatment. This TCR was recovered from a man in his fifties with urothelial cancer. CDR3 loop: CATGESSGNTIYF. The CDR3 DNA reads as TGTGCCACAGGGGAATCCTCTGGAAACACCATATATTTT.